A single sample is the source of the 6 T cell receptor beta chains below, sequenced in a study of T cell repertoires in cytomegalovirus infection. MiXCR, run by TCRdb on the reads, gives a single entry per CDR3 protein. This table has 680,000 or so distinct CDR3 sequences, under 40% appearing once. What was sequenced was PBMCs. All receptors come from a human donor in good health (CMV status not recorded). Some clones in this sample may be carry-over from other donors' samples.

V gene TRBV28 combines with J gene TRBJ1-1, with no clear D. With 7 bases removed from V and 4 bases from J, the gap between germline ends came to 10 bases. Germline V gene lookup returns CDR1 MDHEN and CDR2 SYDVKM. There are 12 residues in the CDR3. DNA of the CDR3: TGTGCCAGCACTTATTCGGGCACTGAAGCTTTCTTT. Amino acids: CASTYSGTEAFF.

This clonotype has a count of ten or more. The chain links TRBV7-2 to TRBJ1-4; 10 nucleotides align to TRBD1. The CDR3 extends over 15 amino acids. The V gene end was trimmed by 0 bases and the J gene end by 7 bases; junction bases not matched to a gene: 2. Germline lookup yields CDR1 SGHTA and CDR2 FQGNSA. CDR3: CASSLAGTGAEKLFF. CDR3 sequence (DNA): TGTGCCAGCAGCTTAGCGGGGACAGGGGCTGAAAAACTGTTTTTT.

The V call is TRBV28, the J call TRBJ1-1; 7 bases fit TRBD1. The V segment lost 11 bases and the J segment 4 bases; nucleotides outside the gene matches: 7. Germline-derived CDR1 and CDR2 are MDHEN and SYDVKM. There are 12 residues in the CDR3. CDR3 in amino acids: CAGGGGGTEAFF. Here the CDR3 DNA reads TGTGCCGGAGGAGGGGGCGGCACTGAAGCTTTCTTT.

The chain combines TRBV2 with TRBJ1-4; D is unclear. V dropped 6 bases and J dropped 8 bases, with 13 bases sitting between them. The CDR3 extends over 13 amino acids. From germline, CDR1 is SNHLY and CDR2 FYNNEI. The CDR3 loop is CASSQWTGEKLFF. In DNA, the CDR3 is TGTGCCAGCAGCCAATGGACCGGAGAAAAACTGTTTTTT.

Only a few counts were recorded for this clonotype. The chain carries TRBV7-2 and TRBJ2-3; D unresolved. The CDR3 has 15 amino acids. CDR1 and CDR2 (germline): SGHTA, FQGNSA. With 2 bases removed from V and 2 bases from J, the gap between germline ends came to 11 bases. CDR3: CASSLIWRNTDTQYF. DNA for the CDR3: TGTGCCAGCAGCTTAATATGGCGAAACACAGATACGCAGTATTTT.

The chain employs TRBV4-2 and TRBJ2-5, with TRBD2 as a possible D gene (6 bases). Trimming cost V 4 bases and J 5 bases, with 17 bases left between them. Germline V CDR1 and CDR2: LGHNA, YNFKEQ. The length of the CDR3 is 15 residues. CDR3 loop: CASSLKAGTAETQYF. CDR3 DNA: TGTGCCAGCAGCCTCAAAGCAGGGACTGCGGAGACCCAGTACTTC.